These T cell receptor beta chains were read from a single sample in a study of T cells in Graves' hyperthyroidism and ophthalmopathy. TCRdb redid the calling of the multiplex PCR reads with MiXCR, one entry per CDR3 protein. This table holds 250,000 to 400,000 distinct CDR3 sequences, roughly an eighth found once. Input material: blood. All receptors come from a woman in her thirties or forties with Graves' ophthalmopathy. Both conserved end residues are part of each CDR3. A D gene is named only where the DNA matches it firmly. The size of a clone is reported for some rows only, either as once, few or many, or as a class for expanded clones.

d_call j_call v_call cdr3_length clone_size cdr3_aa cdr3_nt
- TRBJ2-6 TRBV24-1 16 many CATSERHVSGANVLTF TGTGCCACCAGTGAGCGACATGTCTCTGGGGCCAACGTCCTGACTTTC
- TRBJ1-1 TRBV20-1 15 - CSARDPTTVNTEAFF TGCAGTGCTAGAGACCCCACCACGGTGAACACTGAAGCTTTCTTT
- TRBJ1-5 TRBV12-3/TRBV12-4 14 many CASSLRPKVLPQHF TGTGCCAGCAGTTTACGCCCGAAGGTCCTACCCCAGCATTTT
- TRBJ1-2 TRBV5-4 13 - CASTYQGIYGYTF TGTGCCAGCACCTACCAGGGGATCTATGGCTACACCTTC
TRBD2 TRBJ2-1 TRBV11-3 15 many CASSSKGLAANEQFF TGTGCCAGCAGCTCAAAAGGACTAGCGGCTAATGAGCAGTTCTTC
- TRBJ1-1 TRBV18 16 few CASSQLRATSNTEAFF TGTGCCAGCTCACAACTTCGGGCGACCTCGAACACTGAAGCTTTCTTT
TRBD1 TRBJ1-2 TRBV7-9 15 many CASSLQQGAGDGYTF TGTGCCAGCAGCTTACAGCAGGGGGCTGGGGACGGCTACACCTTC
- TRBJ1-2 TRBV28 13 many CASSFFQAYGYTF TGTGCCAGCAGTTTTTTCCAAGCCTATGGCTACACCTTC
- TRBJ2-7 TRBV2 14 many CASSERGQTYEQYF TGTGCCAGCAGTGAGAGAGGGCAGACCTACGAGCAGTACTTC
TRBD1 TRBJ1-5 TRBV2 18 few CASSPNPGQGSSNQPQHF TGTGCCAGCAGCCCTAACCCGGGACAGGGCTCTAGCAATCAGCCCCAGCATTTT
TRBD1 TRBJ2-5 TRBV10-1 13 - CASSQGAGETQYF TGCGCCAGTTCACAGGGGGCTGGGGAGACCCAGTACTTC
- TRBJ2-2 TRBV18 15 few CASSPLFANTGELFF TGTGCCAGCTCACCACTTTTCGCGAACACCGGGGAGCTGTTTTTT
- TRBJ2-5 TRBV6-2/TRBV6-3 12 many CASSYNRETQYF TGTGCCAGCAGTTACAACCGGGAGACCCAGTACTTC
TRBD2 TRBJ2-1 TRBV20-1 16 once CSAGKRTSGPSSAQFF TGCAGTGCTGGGAAAAGGACTAGCGGCCCCTCTTCGGCCCAGTTCTTC
TRBD2 TRBJ2-7 TRBV20-1 15 few CSARSRTSGRVEQYF TGCAGTGCTAGATCTAGGACTAGCGGGAGAGTCGAGCAGTACTTC
TRBD2 TRBJ2-1 TRBV19 13 - CATRTSGYNEQFF TGTGCCACCCGGACTAGCGGGTACAATGAGCAGTTCTTC
TRBD1 TRBJ1-5 TRBV28 14 many CASSPSTGDQPQHF TGTGCCAGCAGTCCGTCCACAGGGGATCAGCCCCAGCATTTT
- TRBJ2-6 TRBV7-6 14 - CASSFRGGANVLTF TGTGCCAGCAGCTTCCGGGGGGGGGCCAACGTCCTGACTTTC
- TRBJ2-1 TRBV3-1 16 few CASSQDLGRGRHEQFF TGTGCCAGCAGCCAAGATCTCGGTAGAGGGAGGCATGAGCAGTTCTTC
- TRBJ2-1 TRBV12-3/TRBV12-4 14 many CASSPSRGRDEQFF TGTGCCAGCAGCCCTAGCCGGGGTAGAGATGAGCAGTTCTTC
TRBD1 TRBJ1-2 TRBV7-9 14 few CASSRDSRNYGYTF TGTGCCAGCAGCCGGGACAGTCGTAACTATGGCTACACCTTC
- TRBJ2-4 TRBV18 16 - CASSPPGSVTKNIQYF TGTGCCAGCTCACCGCCCGGTTCGGTAACCAAAAACATTCAGTACTTC
- TRBJ1-3 TRBV12-3/TRBV12-4 12 many CASSLSGNTIYF TGTGCCAGCAGCTTATCCGGAAACACCATATATTTT
- TRBJ2-3 TRBV29-1 11 many CSVWDTDTQYF TGCAGCGTTTGGGACACAGATACGCAGTATTTT
TRBD2 TRBJ2-1 TRBV24-1 15 many CATSDSAGGYNEQFF TGTGCCACCAGTGATTCAGCGGGGGGCTACAATGAGCAGTTCTTC
- TRBJ1-2 TRBV20-1 14 many CSARDHRGNYGYTF TGCAGTGCTAGAGACCATAGGGGAAACTATGGCTACACCTTC
- TRBJ1-1 TRBV27 14 many CASSLSRGFTEAFF TGTGCCAGCAGTTTAAGCAGGGGCTTCACTGAAGCTTTCTTT
TRBD2 TRBJ2-3 TRBV6-1 15 many CASSSSGGQPNTQYF TGTGCCAGCAGTTCTAGCGGGGGGCAACCAAATACGCAGTATTTT
- TRBJ1-2 TRBV14 14 few CASKPGEGGYGYTF TGTGCCAGCAAACCCGGAGAGGGAGGCTATGGCTACACCTTC
TRBD2 TRBJ2-5 TRBV6-1 16 once CASSRTSGRPQETQYF TGTGCCAGCAGTCGGACTAGCGGGAGGCCCCAAGAGACCCAGTACTTC
TRBD2 TRBJ2-3 TRBV12-3/TRBV12-4 15 few CASSFPSGGRDTQYF TGTGCCAGCAGTTTTCCTAGCGGGGGGCGAGATACGCAGTATTTT
TRBD1 TRBJ2-3 TRBV7-9 16 - CASTQGVTDITDTQYF TGTGCCAGCACCCAGGGGGTTACCGACATCACAGATACGCAGTATTTT
- TRBJ2-3 TRBV2 15 many CASSVVVGRTDTQYF TGTGCCAGCAGTGTGGTGGTTGGTCGCACAGATACGCAGTATTTT
- TRBJ2-5 TRBV5-1 16 - CASSFGDTQVRETQYF TGCGCCAGCAGCTTCGGGGACACACAAGTGAGGGAGACCCAGTACTTC
- TRBJ2-5 TRBV7-8 16 - CASSLVMSQSQETQYF TGTGCCAGCAGCTTAGTTATGTCGCAGAGCCAAGAGACCCAGTACTTC
TRBD2 TRBJ2-3 TRBV6-5 16 many CASSYSRLAGGDTQYF TGTGCCAGCAGTTACTCGAGATTAGCGGGAGGAGATACGCAGTATTTT
TRBD1 TRBJ1-2 TRBV20-1 13 many CSAKDDRDYGYTF TGCAGTGCTAAAGATGACAGGGACTATGGCTACACCTTC
TRBD1 TRBJ2-5 TRBV11-2 14 - CASSLRDRSRTQYF TGTGCCAGCAGCTTAAGGGACAGGAGCCGGACCCAGTACTTC
- TRBJ1-1 TRBV11-2 15 many CASSAMTPPNTEAFF TGTGCCAGCAGCGCTATGACCCCGCCAAACACTGAAGCTTTCTTT
- TRBJ2-7 TRBV6-6 16 many CASSYSAQIIGYEQYF TGTGCCAGCAGTTACTCGGCCCAGATTATTGGCTACGAGCAGTACTTC
TRBD1 TRBJ1-2 TRBV18 14 - CASSPLGQGDGCTF TGTGCCAGCTCACCTCTAGGGCAGGGGGATGGCTGCACCTTC
- TRBJ2-1 TRBV20-1 14 few CSARSGTFYNEQFF TGCAGTGCTAGATCCGGGACTTTTTACAATGAGCAGTTCTTC
- TRBJ2-5 TRBV20-1 17 - CSARARLGWGLQETQYF TGCAGTGCTAGAGCGAGACTGGGTTGGGGGCTTCAAGAGACCCAGTACTTC
TRBD1 TRBJ1-6 TRBV20-1 14 - CSGSRAGGISPLHF TGCAGTGGTAGTCGGGCAGGGGGTATTTCACCCCTCCACTTT
- TRBJ1-2 TRBV20-1 11 few CSAPIQDRPTF TGCAGTGCTCCCATACAAGACAGACCGACCTTC
- TRBJ1-1 TRBV7-9 14 many CASSLGYGVPEAFF TGTGCCAGCAGCTTAGGATACGGAGTCCCTGAAGCTTTCTTT
TRBD2 TRBJ2-1 TRBV7-2 15 many CASSLLAGGQGEQFF TGTGCCAGCAGCCTTCTAGCGGGGGGGCAGGGTGAGCAGTTCTTC
- TRBJ2-3 TRBV4-1 14 many CASSHPWVGDTQYF TGCGCCAGCAGCCATCCCTGGGTCGGAGATACGCAGTATTTT
- TRBJ2-3 TRBV6-2/TRBV6-3 16 - CASSHGQGGFTDTQYF TGTGCCAGCAGCCACGGACAAGGAGGGTTCACAGATACGCAGTATTTT
- TRBJ2-3 TRBV20-1 12 many CSAIANTDTQYF TGCAGTGCTATAGCGAACACAGATACGCAGTATTTT
- TRBJ1-6 TRBV18 16 - CASSPPSPGRHSPLHF TGTGCCAGCTCACCACCAAGCCCCGGGAGGCATTCACCCCTCCACTTT
TRBD1 TRBJ1-4 TRBV6-1 13 many CASSTGGREKLFF TGTGCCAGCAGTACAGGGGGCCGTGAAAAACTGTTTTTT
TRBD2 TRBJ2-7 TRBV28 14 many CASSFLAGGYEQYF TGTGCCAGCAGTTTTCTAGCGGGCGGCTACGAGCAGTACTTC
- TRBJ1-5 TRBV12-3/TRBV12-4 14 many CASSFGQNNQPQHF TGTGCCAGCAGTTTTGGGCAGAACAATCAGCCCCAGCATTTT
TRBD2 TRBJ2-3 TRBV10-3 17 few CATRTSGSSNGLDTQYF TGTGCCACCAGGACTAGCGGGAGTAGTAATGGTTTGGATACGCAGTATTTT
TRBD2 TRBJ2-7 TRBV12-3/TRBV12-4 13 many CASTGTSGYEQYF TGTGCCAGTACCGGGACTAGCGGATACGAGCAGTACTTC
TRBD2 TRBJ2-2 TRBV6-2/TRBV6-3 16 many CASSSPGLAMTGELFF TGTGCCAGCAGTTCACCGGGACTAGCGATGACCGGGGAGCTGTTTTTT
- TRBJ2-7 TRBV29-1 12 many CSVEEGPSEQYF TGCAGCGTTGAAGAGGGGCCGTCCGAGCAGTACTTC
- TRBJ1-2 TRBV6-2/TRBV6-3 13 few CATATGSNYGYTF TGTGCCACGGCGACAGGTTCTAACTATGGCTACACCTTC